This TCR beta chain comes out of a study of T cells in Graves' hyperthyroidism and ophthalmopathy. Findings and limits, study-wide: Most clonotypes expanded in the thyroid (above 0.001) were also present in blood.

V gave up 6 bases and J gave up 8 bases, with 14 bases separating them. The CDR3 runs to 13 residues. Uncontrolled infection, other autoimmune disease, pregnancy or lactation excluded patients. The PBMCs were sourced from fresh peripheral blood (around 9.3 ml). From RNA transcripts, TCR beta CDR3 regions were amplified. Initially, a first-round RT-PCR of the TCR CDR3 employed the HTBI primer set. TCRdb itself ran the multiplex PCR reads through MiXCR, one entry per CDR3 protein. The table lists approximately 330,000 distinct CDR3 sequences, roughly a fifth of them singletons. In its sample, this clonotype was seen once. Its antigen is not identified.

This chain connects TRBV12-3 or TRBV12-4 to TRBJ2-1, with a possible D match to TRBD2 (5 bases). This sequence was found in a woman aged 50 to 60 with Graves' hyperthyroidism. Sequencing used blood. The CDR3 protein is CASSLRVGYEQFF. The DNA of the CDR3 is TGTGCCAGCAGCCTGCGGGTGGGTTATGAGCAGTTCTTC.